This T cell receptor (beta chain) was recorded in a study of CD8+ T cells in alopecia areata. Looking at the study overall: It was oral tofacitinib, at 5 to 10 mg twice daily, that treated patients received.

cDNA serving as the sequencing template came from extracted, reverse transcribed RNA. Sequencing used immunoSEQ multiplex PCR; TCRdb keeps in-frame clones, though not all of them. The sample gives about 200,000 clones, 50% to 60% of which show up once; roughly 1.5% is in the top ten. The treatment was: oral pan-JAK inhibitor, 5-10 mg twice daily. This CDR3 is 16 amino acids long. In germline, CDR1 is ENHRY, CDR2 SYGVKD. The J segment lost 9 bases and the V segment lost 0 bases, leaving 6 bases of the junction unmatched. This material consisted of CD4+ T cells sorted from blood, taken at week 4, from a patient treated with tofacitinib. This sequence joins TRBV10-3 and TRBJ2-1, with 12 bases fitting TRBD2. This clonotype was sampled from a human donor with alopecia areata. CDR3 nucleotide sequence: TGTGCCATCAGTGAGTCACTAGCGGGGGGATATGGTGAGCAGTTCTTC. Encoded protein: CAISESLAGGYGEQFF.